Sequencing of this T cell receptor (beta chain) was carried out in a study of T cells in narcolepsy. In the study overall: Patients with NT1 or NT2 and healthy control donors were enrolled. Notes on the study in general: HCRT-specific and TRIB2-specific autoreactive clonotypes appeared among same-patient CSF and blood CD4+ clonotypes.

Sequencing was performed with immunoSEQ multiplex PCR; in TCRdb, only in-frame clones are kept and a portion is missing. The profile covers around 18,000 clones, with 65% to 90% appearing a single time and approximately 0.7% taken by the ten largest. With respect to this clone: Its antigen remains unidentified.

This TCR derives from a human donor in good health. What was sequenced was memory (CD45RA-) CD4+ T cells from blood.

The CDR3 DNA reads as TGTGCCAGTAGTAGCGGGAGTTACGAGACCCAGTACTTC. Protein product: CASSSGSYETQYF. This chain uses TRBV19 with TRBJ2-5, with 7 bases aligning to TRBD2. CDR3 length: 13 residues. The germline gives CDR1 LNHDA, CDR2 SQIVND (reference sequence). The ends lost 4 bases at V and 5 bases at J; junction bases unmatched: 4.